The source of this T cell receptor beta chain is a study of blood T cell repertoires in COVID-19. Study details: PBMCs, B-cell-depleted T cells, or T cells were the source of the cDNA or gDNA that made up the material.

This CDR3 is 15 amino acids long. Deletions cut 2 bases from V and 0 bases from J, with 8 bases between. Germline-derived CDR1 and CDR2 are MNHEY and SVGAGI. Source study methods: Estimation of nucleated cell counts was performed using reference gene primer amplification. Repertoires were generated with immunoSEQ multiplex PCR, while TCRdb's copy carries only in-frame clones and drops some. That table is the source of V, J and clone size, and D and trimming were worked out from the DNA. Of some 400,000 clones in the sample, about 89% were seen once. Symptom resolution, clearance, or two negative PCRs marked donors in Cohort 3 as recovered.

The source material was PBMCs or T cells enriched from blood (not recorded which). This rearrangement joins TRBV6-5 to TRBJ1-3, with TRBD1 as a possible D gene (6 bases). The sequence was obtained from a man between 25 and 39 years old who had recovered from COVID-19. The CDR3 here is CASSYQGYSGNTIYF. The CDR3 nucleotides are TGTGCCAGCAGTTACCAGGGGTACTCTGGAAACACCATATATTTT.